Detailed here is one T cell receptor beta chain. These data belong to a study of blood T cell repertoires in COVID-19. Study-level background: Collection of acute and convalescent COVID-19 samples took place in the United States, Italy and Spain.

The V gene end was trimmed by 6 bases and the J gene end by 10 bases; junction bases not matched to a gene: 7. The CDR3 runs to 14 residues. CDR1 is WSHSY and CDR2 is SAAADI in the germline V gene. Authors' analysis steps: The authors estimated nucleated cell counts from reference gene primer amplification. Assay used: immunoSEQ multiplex PCR; TCRdb lists only in-frame clones, some missing. V, J and clone size are those of that table, while D and trimming were read from the DNA. This sample has approximately 200,000 clones, with about nine tenths found just once. This sequence was found in a woman in her sixties with acute or convalescent COVID-19. Input material: peripheral blood. The rearrangement joins TRBV10-2 to TRBJ1-6; TRBD1 matches 9 bases. The CDR3 DNA is TGCGCCAGCAGAGCCGGGACAGGGCAATCACCCCTCCACTTT. It encodes CASRAGTGQSPLHF.